The rows below give T cell receptor beta chains drawn from one sample of a study of T-cell reconstitution after alpha-beta-depleted transplantation in children. A single record per CDR3 protein comes from TCRdb applying MiXCR to the PCR reads. The sample consists of around 440,000 distinct CDR3 sequences, 10% to 13% of them appearing once. Sequencing used PBMCs, obtained before TCRalphabeta/CD19-depleted stem cell transplant. These receptor sequences come from a child younger than 10 with inherited bone marrow failure, due to receive a stem cell transplant. The CDR3 runs from the conserved cysteine through the conserved F or W. A D gene is named only where the DNA matches it firmly. Size values are once, few and many counts, or a class for expanded clones, and some rows have none.

J gene,CDR3 length,D gene,clone size,V gene,CDR3 DNA,CDR3 protein
TRBJ2-2,15,TRBD2,many,TRBV20-1,TGCAGTGCTAGACCACTAGCGGGAGCAGGCGGGGAGCTGTTTTTT,CSARPLAGAGGELFF
TRBJ2-1,14,.,many,TRBV4-3,TGCGCCAGCAGCCAAGACGTGGGCCGGAATGAGCAGTTCTTC,CASSQDVGRNEQFF
TRBJ2-4,15,.,few,TRBV6-1,TGTGCCAGCACGGGGGGCGTAAGGTCCAAAAACATTCAGTACTTC,CASTGGVRSKNIQYF
TRBJ1-4,16,.,few,TRBV7-2,TGTGCCAGCAGCTCAACGCGACAGACCATTAATGAAAAACTGTTTTTT,CASSSTRQTINEKLFF
TRBJ2-3,17,TRBD2,many,TRBV20-1,TGCAGTGCTAGTTGGCCTAGCGGGAGGGCAGGGGCAGATACGCAGTATTTT,CSASWPSGRAGADTQYF
TRBJ2-3,14,.,many,TRBV20-1,TGCAGTGCTAGAGATCGGGGCAGGACAGATACGCAGTATTTT,CSARDRGRTDTQYF
TRBJ1-6,16,TRBD1,many,TRBV7-9,TGTGCCAGCAGCTTATCCCCGGGACAGGGAAGCTCACCCCTCCACTTT,CASSLSPGQGSSPLHF
TRBJ1-5,12,.,many,TRBV6-1,TGTGCCAGCAGTGAATTTGGGGGGCCCCAGCATTTT,CASSEFGGPQHF
TRBJ2-4,15,.,many,TRBV13,TGTGCCAGCAATGGGCGGACCTTAGCCAAAAACATTCAGTACTTC,CASNGRTLAKNIQYF
TRBJ1-2,16,.,many,TRBV3-1,TGTGCCAGCAGCCAGGGTGTTACAGGGTCTTCCTATGGCTACACCTTC,CASSQGVTGSSYGYTF
TRBJ2-2,18,.,many,TRBV4-1,TGCGCCAGCAGCCAAGAAATTATCTCGAGCGCGAACACCGGGGAGCTGTTTTTT,CASSQEIISSANTGELFF
TRBJ2-3,15,.,few,TRBV4-3,TGCGCCAGCAGCCAAGATGTACTCTTAACAGATACGCAGTATTTT,CASSQDVLLTDTQYF
TRBJ2-7,11,.,few,TRBV30,TGTGCCTGGAGCGAAGCTGTCGAGCAGTACTTC,CAWSEAVEQYF
TRBJ2-7,16,TRBD2,.,TRBV20-1,TGCAGTGCTGCACCGGGACTAGCGGGAGCGACCTACGAGCAGTACTTC,CSAAPGLAGATYEQYF
TRBJ2-3,16,TRBD1,many,TRBV4-3,TGCGCCAGCAGCCAAGAGGACAGGAGCAACACAGATACGCAGTATTTT,CASSQEDRSNTDTQYF
TRBJ1-2,14,.,many,TRBV12-3/TRBV12-4,TGTGCCAGCAGTTTTTCGGTACAGCCGTATGGCTACACCTTC,CASSFSVQPYGYTF
TRBJ1-6,15,TRBD1,.,TRBV12-3/TRBV12-4,TGTGCCAGCAGAGGCGACAGGGGGGAGTATTCACCCCTCCACTTT,CASRGDRGEYSPLHF
TRBJ2-1,16,.,few,TRBV27,TGTGCCAGCAGTTTAGTGCGGGAAGGGTCCTACAATGAGCAGTTCTTC,CASSLVREGSYNEQFF
TRBJ2-7,15,TRBD1,many,TRBV6-1,TGTGCCAGCAGCCTAGGACAGGGTTTTTTCAACGAGCAGTACTTC,CASSLGQGFFNEQYF
TRBJ2-1,17,TRBD2,.,TRBV7-2,TGTGCCAGCAGCTGGAGGACTAGCGGGAGGGCCGACAATGAGCAGTTCTTC,CASSWRTSGRADNEQFF
TRBJ2-7,13,TRBD2,many,TRBV6-1,TGTGCCAGCAACGGACTAGGAGCCTACGAGCAGTACTTC,CASNGLGAYEQYF
TRBJ2-7,13,TRBD1,.,TRBV10-3,TGTGCCATCACGGGGACAGGGTCTCACGAGCAGTACTTC,CAITGTGSHEQYF
TRBJ2-1,15,TRBD2,many,TRBV27,TGTGCCAGCAGTCCCCCCCTAGCGGCCTACAATGAGCAGTTCTTC,CASSPPLAAYNEQFF